These T cell receptor beta chains were read from a single sample in a study of high-grade serous ovarian cancer treatment subgroups. Some clones are missing from TCRdb's copy, which holds only in-frame ones; the method was immunoSEQ multiplex PCR. The sample consists of some 4,200 clones, about 78% of them appearing once. Specimen: tumor tissue. Receptors originate from a human donor with high-grade serous ovarian cancer. Both conserved end residues are part of each CDR3. Each record gives: J gene, CDR3 length, D gene, clone size, V gene, CDR3 protein, CDR3 DNA. The D gene is left open where the match is weak. Expanded clones get a size class; other rows say once, few or many, or leave the size out.

j_call: TRBJ2-7; cdr3_length: 14; d_call: TRBD2; clone_size: -; v_call: TRBV6-5; cdr3_aa: CASSLAGGPNEQYF; cdr3_nt: TGTGCCAGCAGTCTAGCGGGGGGTCCCAACGAGCAGTACTTC
j_call: TRBJ1-6; cdr3_length: 14; d_call: -; clone_size: -; v_call: TRBV6-1; cdr3_aa: CASSEVNRNSPLHF; cdr3_nt: TGTGCCAGCAGTGAAGTGAACAGAAATTCACCCCTCCACTTT
j_call: TRBJ2-1; cdr3_length: 15; d_call: -; clone_size: -; v_call: TRBV9; cdr3_aa: CASSQVPLPRNEQFF; cdr3_nt: TGTGCCAGCAGCCAAGTGCCCCTGCCCCGGAATGAGCAGTTCTTC
j_call: TRBJ1-2; cdr3_length: 13; d_call: -; clone_size: -; v_call: TRBV6-5; cdr3_aa: CASSTVAGYGYTF; cdr3_nt: TGTGCCAGCAGTACGGTGGCCGGCTATGGCTACACCTTC
j_call: TRBJ2-3; cdr3_length: 15; d_call: -; clone_size: -; v_call: TRBV7-3; cdr3_aa: CASSLDRIRTDTQYF; cdr3_nt: TGTGCCAGCAGCCTCGACAGGATTCGCACAGATACGCAGTATTTT
j_call: TRBJ2-5; cdr3_length: 15; d_call: TRBD2; clone_size: -; v_call: TRBV2; cdr3_aa: CASSGQAGGGETQYF; cdr3_nt: TGTGCCAGCAGTGGCCAAGCGGGGGGTGGGGAGACCCAGTACTTC
j_call: TRBJ2-4; cdr3_length: 13; d_call: -; clone_size: -; v_call: TRBV19; cdr3_aa: CASSIEAKNIQYF; cdr3_nt: TGTGCCAGTAGTATCGAAGCCAAAAACATTCAGTACTTC
j_call: TRBJ2-1; cdr3_length: 15; d_call: -; clone_size: -; v_call: TRBV7-8; cdr3_aa: CASSFGPPPYNEQFF; cdr3_nt: TGTGCCAGCAGCTTTGGGCCCCCGCCCTACAATGAGCAGTTCTTC
j_call: TRBJ2-7; cdr3_length: 15; d_call: TRBD2; clone_size: few; v_call: TRBV5-6; cdr3_aa: CASSETGGKPYEQYF; cdr3_nt: TGTGCCAGCAGCGAGACGGGGGGTAAACCCTACGAGCAGTACTTC
j_call: TRBJ1-1; cdr3_length: 13; d_call: -; clone_size: once; v_call: TRBV5-6; cdr3_aa: CASSLYSGVEAFF; cdr3_nt: TGTGCCAGCAGCTTATACTCAGGAGTAGAAGCTTTCTTT
j_call: TRBJ2-1; cdr3_length: 12; d_call: -; clone_size: -; v_call: TRBV4-1; cdr3_aa: CASSGGYNEQFF; cdr3_nt: TGCGCCAGCAGTGGGGGGTACAATGAGCAGTTCTTC
j_call: TRBJ2-7; cdr3_length: 12; d_call: -; clone_size: -; v_call: TRBV29-1; cdr3_aa: CSVGWLASEQYF; cdr3_nt: TGCAGCGTTGGCTGGTTGGCCTCCGAGCAGTACTTC
j_call: TRBJ2-7; cdr3_length: 10; d_call: -; clone_size: -; v_call: TRBV5-6; cdr3_aa: CASPNYEQYF; cdr3_nt: TGTGCCAGCCCGAACTACGAGCAGTACTTC
j_call: TRBJ2-2; cdr3_length: 12; d_call: -; clone_size: -; v_call: TRBV29-1; cdr3_aa: CSVEDQAGELFF; cdr3_nt: TGCAGCGTTGAAGATCAGGCCGGGGAGCTGTTTTTT
j_call: TRBJ1-5; cdr3_length: 15; d_call: -; clone_size: -; v_call: TRBV6-1; cdr3_aa: CASSNGGAGNQPQHF; cdr3_nt: TGTGCCAGCAGTAATGGAGGGGCTGGCAATCAGCCCCAGCATTTT
j_call: TRBJ2-7; cdr3_length: 14; d_call: TRBD1; clone_size: -; v_call: TRBV9; cdr3_aa: CASSTGQETYEQYF; cdr3_nt: TGTGCCAGCAGTACGGGACAGGAAACCTACGAGCAGTACTTC
j_call: TRBJ1-3; cdr3_length: 16; d_call: -; clone_size: -; v_call: TRBV11-2; cdr3_aa: CASSPPARDLVTTIYF; cdr3_nt: TGTGCCAGCAGCCCGCCTGCAAGGGACCTTGTAACCACCATATATTTT
j_call: TRBJ2-1; cdr3_length: 14; d_call: -; clone_size: -; v_call: TRBV19; cdr3_aa: CASSGRSSYNEQFF; cdr3_nt: TGTGCCAGTAGTGGGAGGAGCTCCTACAATGAGCAGTTCTTC
j_call: TRBJ2-3; cdr3_length: 14; d_call: -; clone_size: -; v_call: TRBV9; cdr3_aa: CASSVQGLTDTQYF; cdr3_nt: TGTGCCAGCAGCGTACAGGGTCTCACAGATACGCAGTATTTT
j_call: TRBJ2-3; cdr3_length: 18; d_call: TRBD2; clone_size: -; v_call: TRBV19; cdr3_aa: CASTLRAPLAAYTDTQYF; cdr3_nt: TGTGCCAGTACCTTAAGGGCCCCACTAGCGGCCTACACAGATACGCAGTATTTT
j_call: TRBJ1-2; cdr3_length: 14; d_call: -; clone_size: few; v_call: TRBV10-3; cdr3_aa: CAISDEEYGYGYTF; cdr3_nt: TGTGCCATCAGTGATGAGGAATATGGCTATGGCTACACCTTC
j_call: TRBJ1-4; cdr3_length: 15; d_call: -; clone_size: -; v_call: TRBV2; cdr3_aa: CASSVNTGLPKKLFF; cdr3_nt: TGTGCCAGCAGTGTAAATACAGGGTTGCCCAAAAAACTGTTTTTT
j_call: TRBJ1-2; cdr3_length: 12; d_call: -; clone_size: -; v_call: TRBV7-9; cdr3_aa: CASRSRTDGYTF; cdr3_nt: TGTGCCAGCAGATCCCGGACAGATGGCTACACCTTC
j_call: TRBJ2-3; cdr3_length: 16; d_call: -; clone_size: -; v_call: TRBV11-3; cdr3_aa: CASSSRGSGGTDTQYF; cdr3_nt: TGTGCCAGCAGCTCTAGGGGGTCAGGGGGCACAGATACGCAGTATTTT
j_call: TRBJ2-2; cdr3_length: 17; d_call: TRBD2; clone_size: -; v_call: TRBV19; cdr3_aa: CASLAGAQFANTGELFF; cdr3_nt: TGTGCCAGCTTAGCGGGGGCCCAGTTCGCGAACACCGGGGAGCTGTTTTTT
j_call: TRBJ1-1; cdr3_length: 16; d_call: -; clone_size: -; v_call: TRBV5-1; cdr3_aa: CASTPRGGVEVIEAFF; cdr3_nt: TGCGCCAGCACCCCTCGGGGGGGGGTGGAAGTAATTGAAGCTTTCTTT
j_call: TRBJ2-2; cdr3_length: 17; d_call: TRBD1; clone_size: -; v_call: TRBV6-1; cdr3_aa: CASSDARGQGSTGELFF; cdr3_nt: TGTGCCAGCAGTGACGCCCGGGGACAGGGAAGCACCGGGGAGCTGTTTTTT
j_call: TRBJ2-1; cdr3_length: 16; d_call: TRBD1; clone_size: -; v_call: TRBV28; cdr3_aa: CASSALGQRLYNEQFF; cdr3_nt: TGTGCCAGCAGTGCTTTGGGACAGCGCCTCTACAATGAGCAGTTCTTC
j_call: TRBJ1-5; cdr3_length: 13; d_call: -; clone_size: -; v_call: TRBV6-1; cdr3_aa: CASRKRPSQPQHF; cdr3_nt: TGTGCCAGCAGAAAGAGGCCAAGTCAGCCCCAGCATTTT
j_call: TRBJ2-4; cdr3_length: 14; d_call: TRBD1; clone_size: -; v_call: TRBV10-2; cdr3_aa: CASSEGTGMNIQYF; cdr3_nt: TGCGCCAGCAGTGAAGGGACAGGGATGAACATTCAGTACTTC
j_call: TRBJ1-2; cdr3_length: 14; d_call: TRBD1; clone_size: -; v_call: TRBV7-2; cdr3_aa: CASSGSTGNQGYTF; cdr3_nt: TGTGCCAGCAGCGGATCGACAGGGAACCAGGGCTACACCTTC
j_call: TRBJ1-1; cdr3_length: 13; d_call: -; clone_size: few; v_call: TRBV30; cdr3_aa: CAWSVGRATEAFF; cdr3_nt: TGTGCCTGGAGTGTTGGGAGGGCCACTGAAGCTTTCTTT
j_call: TRBJ2-7; cdr3_length: 13; d_call: TRBD2; clone_size: -; v_call: TRBV10-2; cdr3_aa: CASSLAGGGEQYF; cdr3_nt: TGCGCCAGCAGCTTAGCGGGGGGAGGCGAGCAGTACTTC
j_call: TRBJ1-2; cdr3_length: 15; d_call: -; clone_size: -; v_call: TRBV28; cdr3_aa: CASKGIQGTVDGYTF; cdr3_nt: TGTGCCAGCAAGGGTATCCAGGGAACGGTCGATGGCTACACCTTC
j_call: TRBJ1-3; cdr3_length: 18; d_call: -; clone_size: -; v_call: TRBV7-9; cdr3_aa: CASSPRPPNSVSGNTIYF; cdr3_nt: TGTGCCAGCAGCCCTCGACCCCCTAACAGCGTCTCTGGAAACACCATATATTTT
j_call: TRBJ1-1; cdr3_length: 14; d_call: -; clone_size: -; v_call: TRBV9; cdr3_aa: CASSPNTWTGEAFF; cdr3_nt: TGTGCCAGCAGCCCCAACACCTGGACGGGTGAAGCTTTCTTT
j_call: TRBJ2-1; cdr3_length: 17; d_call: -; clone_size: -; v_call: TRBV18; cdr3_aa: CASSPPLGSSQATEQFF; cdr3_nt: TGTGCCAGCTCACCACCGTTGGGTAGCAGCCAGGCGACGGAGCAGTTCTTC
j_call: TRBJ1-2; cdr3_length: 12; d_call: -; clone_size: -; v_call: TRBV6-5; cdr3_aa: CASKGDNYGYTF; cdr3_nt: TGTGCCAGCAAGGGGGATAACTATGGCTACACCTTC
j_call: TRBJ2-7; cdr3_length: 13; d_call: -; clone_size: -; v_call: TRBV5-1; cdr3_aa: CASSSVGVYEQYF; cdr3_nt: TGCGCCAGCAGCTCAGTAGGAGTCTACGAGCAGTACTTC
j_call: TRBJ1-3; cdr3_length: 14; d_call: -; clone_size: -; v_call: TRBV6-5; cdr3_aa: CASSTGGSGNTIYF; cdr3_nt: TGTGCCAGCAGCACGGGCGGCTCTGGAAACACCATATATTTT
j_call: TRBJ2-5; cdr3_length: 17; d_call: TRBD2; clone_size: once; v_call: TRBV2; cdr3_aa: CASSPVGTSGGEETQYF; cdr3_nt: TGTGCCAGCAGCCCGGTCGGGACTAGCGGGGGGGAAGAGACCCAGTACTTC
j_call: TRBJ1-1; cdr3_length: 14; d_call: -; clone_size: -; v_call: TRBV10-1; cdr3_aa: CASSGSRGSTEAFF; cdr3_nt: TGCGCCAGCAGTGGGTCAAGGGGTAGTACTGAAGCTTTCTTT
j_call: TRBJ1-2; cdr3_length: 13; d_call: -; clone_size: -; v_call: TRBV6-5; cdr3_aa: CASSYFPAEGYTF; cdr3_nt: TGTGCCAGCAGTTATTTCCCCGCTGAGGGCTACACCTTC
j_call: TRBJ1-2; cdr3_length: 16; d_call: TRBD1; clone_size: -; v_call: TRBV19; cdr3_aa: CASSSGQASANYGYTF; cdr3_nt: TGTGCCAGTAGTTCGGGACAGGCCTCAGCTAACTATGGCTACACCTTC
j_call: TRBJ2-2; cdr3_length: 15; d_call: -; clone_size: few; v_call: TRBV7-3; cdr3_aa: CASSLIRGGAGELFF; cdr3_nt: TGTGCCAGCAGCTTAATTCGAGGGGGGGCCGGGGAGCTGTTTTTT
j_call: TRBJ2-1; cdr3_length: 16; d_call: -; clone_size: once; v_call: TRBV29-1; cdr3_aa: CSVEDLGRSSYNEQFF; cdr3_nt: TGCAGCGTTGAAGATCTTGGGCGGAGCTCCTACAATGAGCAGTTCTTC
j_call: TRBJ2-7; cdr3_length: 12; d_call: -; clone_size: -; v_call: TRBV5-6; cdr3_aa: CASSLADNEQYF; cdr3_nt: TGTGCCAGCAGCTTGGCCGACAACGAGCAGTACTTC
j_call: TRBJ1-2; cdr3_length: 14; d_call: -; clone_size: once; v_call: TRBV30; cdr3_aa: CAWRRGVTNYGYTF; cdr3_nt: TGTGCCTGGAGGAGGGGGGTTACTAACTATGGCTACACCTTC
j_call: TRBJ1-5; cdr3_length: 15; d_call: -; clone_size: -; v_call: TRBV28; cdr3_aa: CASSLLGEMDQPQHF; cdr3_nt: TGTGCCAGCAGTTTATTGGGTGAGATGGATCAGCCCCAGCATTTT
j_call: TRBJ1-3; cdr3_length: 17; d_call: -; clone_size: -; v_call: TRBV2; cdr3_aa: CASSEEGGGYSGNTIYF; cdr3_nt: TGTGCCAGCAGTGAAGAGGGGGGGGGCTACTCTGGAAACACCATATATTTT
j_call: TRBJ2-3; cdr3_length: 15; d_call: -; clone_size: -; v_call: TRBV14; cdr3_aa: CASSPQAGSTDTQYF; cdr3_nt: TGTGCCAGCAGCCCACAGGCGGGTAGCACAGATACGCAGTATTTT
j_call: TRBJ1-6; cdr3_length: 15; d_call: TRBD1; clone_size: -; v_call: TRBV2; cdr3_aa: CASRDRSSYNSPLHF; cdr3_nt: TGTGCCAGCAGGGACAGGAGCTCCTATAATTCACCCCTCCACTTT
j_call: TRBJ2-7; cdr3_length: 12; d_call: -; clone_size: -; v_call: TRBV5-4; cdr3_aa: CASSLGGWEQYF; cdr3_nt: TGTGCCAGCAGCTTGGGAGGGTGGGAGCAGTACTTC
j_call: TRBJ2-5; cdr3_length: 16; d_call: TRBD2; clone_size: -; v_call: TRBV19; cdr3_aa: CASSRTSSGGKETQYF; cdr3_nt: TGTGCCAGTAGCCGAACCTCTAGCGGGGGGAAAGAGACCCAGTACTTC
j_call: TRBJ2-3; cdr3_length: 15; d_call: TRBD2; clone_size: -; v_call: TRBV7-2; cdr3_aa: CASSLDGGYSDTQYF; cdr3_nt: TGTGCCAGCAGCTTAGACGGGGGGTATTCAGATACGCAGTATTTT
j_call: TRBJ2-7; cdr3_length: 12; d_call: -; clone_size: -; v_call: TRBV19; cdr3_aa: CASSIGGYEQYF; cdr3_nt: TGTGCCAGTAGTATAGGTGGCTACGAGCAGTACTTC
j_call: TRBJ2-5; cdr3_length: 15; d_call: TRBD2; clone_size: -; v_call: TRBV9; cdr3_aa: CASSARGGYQETQYF; cdr3_nt: TGTGCCAGCAGCGCGCGGGGAGGGTACCAAGAGACCCAGTACTTC
j_call: TRBJ1-3; cdr3_length: 13; d_call: -; clone_size: -; v_call: TRBV5-6; cdr3_aa: CASSPLIADTIYF; cdr3_nt: TGTGCCAGCAGCCCCTTGATTGCGGACACCATATATTTT
j_call: TRBJ1-3; cdr3_length: 15; d_call: -; clone_size: -; v_call: TRBV4-1; cdr3_aa: CASSQTGHSGNTIYF; cdr3_nt: TGCGCCAGCAGCCAAACAGGTCACTCTGGAAACACCATATATTTT